This is a list of T cell receptor beta chains from one sample in a study of T-cell reconstitution after alpha-beta-depleted transplantation in children. One entry per CDR3 protein results from TCRdb running MiXCR on the PCR reads. Of about 98,000 distinct CDR3 sequences detected, less than 25% appear once; the ten largest clones hold about a fifth. The sample consisted of PBMCs, taken before TCRalphabeta/CD19-depleted stem cell transplant. Source of these receptors: a boy younger than 10 with acute lymphoblastic leukemia, due to receive a stem cell transplant. Both conserved end residues are part of each CDR3. The order of the fields is CDR3 protein, CDR3 DNA, D gene, J gene, V gene, clone size. A D gene is named only where the DNA matches it firmly. Clone sizes are given selectively: once, few, many, or a class where the clone is expanded.

CDR3 protein: CASGLDRGSYNEQFF; CDR3 DNA: TGTGCCAGCGGCTTAGACAGGGGCTCCTACAATGAGCAGTTCTTC; D gene: TRBD1; J gene: TRBJ2-1; V gene: TRBV11-2; clone size: -
CDR3 protein: CSVDTGGMNEQFF; CDR3 DNA: TGCAGCGTTGACACAGGGGGCATGAATGAGCAGTTCTTC; D gene: TRBD1; J gene: TRBJ2-1; V gene: TRBV29-1; clone size: few
CDR3 protein: CASSPSQAHYGYTF; CDR3 DNA: TGTGCCAGCAGCCCGTCCCAGGCTCACTATGGCTACACCTTC; D gene: -; J gene: TRBJ1-2; V gene: TRBV28; clone size: -
CDR3 protein: CASSLGQYNEQFF; CDR3 DNA: TGTGCCAGCAGTTTAGGGCAATACAATGAGCAGTTCTTC; D gene: -; J gene: TRBJ2-1; V gene: TRBV12-3/TRBV12-4; clone size: -
CDR3 protein: CASSQGTGIEQFF; CDR3 DNA: TGCGCCAGCAGCCAAGGGACCGGTATCGAGCAGTTCTTC; D gene: -; J gene: TRBJ2-1; V gene: TRBV4-3; clone size: few
CDR3 protein: CASSPSERWTDTQYF; CDR3 DNA: TGTGCCAGCAGCCCTAGCGAGAGGTGGACAGATACGCAGTATTTT; D gene: -; J gene: TRBJ2-3; V gene: TRBV7-8; clone size: many
CDR3 protein: CASSFGTRRDQETQYF; CDR3 DNA: TGTGCCAGCAGCTTCGGGACCCGAAGGGACCAAGAGACCCAGTACTTC; D gene: -; J gene: TRBJ2-5; V gene: TRBV9; clone size: -
CDR3 protein: CASRPGTGGNTEAFF; CDR3 DNA: TGTGCCAGCAGACCCGGGACAGGCGGGAACACTGAAGCTTTCTTT; D gene: TRBD1; J gene: TRBJ1-1; V gene: TRBV7-9; clone size: few
CDR3 protein: CASSLEGTNYFNEQFF; CDR3 DNA: TGTGCCAGCAGCTTAGAAGGGACTAATTATTTCAATGAGCAGTTCTTC; D gene: TRBD2; J gene: TRBJ2-1; V gene: TRBV7-8; clone size: medium-sized
CDR3 protein: CASSFFQGSDTEAFF; CDR3 DNA: TGTGCCAGCAGCTTTTTCCAGGGATCAGACACTGAAGCTTTCTTT; D gene: -; J gene: TRBJ1-1; V gene: TRBV7-9; clone size: -
CDR3 protein: CASSLGPHGANVLTF; CDR3 DNA: TGTGCCAGCAGCTTAGGCCCCCACGGGGCCAACGTCCTGACTTTC; D gene: -; J gene: TRBJ2-6; V gene: TRBV7-3; clone size: many
CDR3 protein: CASRRGSNEKLFF; CDR3 DNA: TGCGCCAGCAGGAGGGGCAGCAATGAAAAACTGTTTTTT; D gene: -; J gene: TRBJ1-4; V gene: TRBV10-2; clone size: medium-sized
CDR3 protein: CAEAGRSSSYEQYF; CDR3 DNA: TGTGCCGAAGCAGGGAGGAGCAGCTCCTACGAGCAGTACTTC; D gene: -; J gene: TRBJ2-7; V gene: TRBV7-7; clone size: few
CDR3 protein: CASSPGGRPAYEQYF; CDR3 DNA: TGTGCCAGCAGCCCAGGGGGCAGGCCCGCCTACGAGCAGTACTTC; D gene: TRBD1; J gene: TRBJ2-7; V gene: TRBV11-2; clone size: few
CDR3 protein: CASSLDSSGNTIYF; CDR3 DNA: TGCGCCAGCAGTTTGGACAGCTCTGGAAACACCATATATTTT; D gene: -; J gene: TRBJ1-3; V gene: TRBV5-1; clone size: few
CDR3 protein: CASSLRDRPNGGQPQHF; CDR3 DNA: TGCGCCAGCAGCTTGAGGGACAGGCCCAACGGGGGTCAGCCCCAGCATTTT; D gene: TRBD1; J gene: TRBJ1-5; V gene: TRBV5-1; clone size: few
CDR3 protein: CASSPLSGGAIDEQFF; CDR3 DNA: TGCGCCAGCAGCCCCCTCAGCGGAGGGGCCATCGATGAGCAGTTCTTC; D gene: -; J gene: TRBJ2-1; V gene: TRBV5-1; clone size: few
CDR3 protein: CASSLALNQPQHF; CDR3 DNA: TGTGCCAGCAGCTTAGCCCTAAATCAGCCCCAGCATTTT; D gene: -; J gene: TRBJ1-5; V gene: TRBV7-2; clone size: -
CDR3 protein: CASSYSDYGNEQFF; CDR3 DNA: TGTGCCAGCAGTTACTCGGACTATGGCAATGAGCAGTTCTTC; D gene: -; J gene: TRBJ2-1; V gene: TRBV6-5; clone size: many
CDR3 protein: CASSPYRDSVAEAFF; CDR3 DNA: TGTGCCAGCAGCCCCTACCGGGACAGTGTCGCCGAAGCTTTCTTT; D gene: TRBD1; J gene: TRBJ1-1; V gene: TRBV7-2; clone size: -
CDR3 protein: CASSYSVPGQGYEQYF; CDR3 DNA: TGTGCCAGCAGTTATTCAGTGCCGGGACAGGGATACGAGCAGTACTTC; D gene: TRBD1; J gene: TRBJ2-7; V gene: TRBV6-5; clone size: -
CDR3 protein: CASSSGTQVGDTQYF; CDR3 DNA: TGCGCCAGCAGCTCCGGGACACAAGTAGGGGATACGCAGTATTTT; D gene: -; J gene: TRBJ2-3; V gene: TRBV5-1; clone size: few
CDR3 protein: CASSQDGGDVDEQFF; CDR3 DNA: TGTGCCAGCAGCCAAGATGGCGGAGACGTCGACGAGCAGTTCTTC; D gene: -; J gene: TRBJ2-1; V gene: TRBV4-2; clone size: few
CDR3 protein: CASRARELPHNEQFF; CDR3 DNA: TGTGCCAGCAGAGCTCGAGAACTACCCCACAATGAGCAGTTCTTC; D gene: -; J gene: TRBJ2-1; V gene: TRBV6-4; clone size: -
CDR3 protein: CASSLNGGETQYF; CDR3 DNA: TGCGCCAGCAGTCTGAACGGAGGGGAGACCCAGTACTTC; D gene: -; J gene: TRBJ2-5; V gene: TRBV10-2; clone size: -
CDR3 protein: CASSSWNNEQFF; CDR3 DNA: TGTGCCAGCAGTTCTTGGAACAATGAGCAGTTCTTC; D gene: -; J gene: TRBJ2-1; V gene: TRBV27; clone size: medium-sized
CDR3 protein: CSASQTPSYGYTF; CDR3 DNA: TGCAGTGCTTCTCAGACACCCTCCTATGGCTACACCTTC; D gene: -; J gene: TRBJ1-2; V gene: TRBV20-1; clone size: few
CDR3 protein: CASSLGGGARNEQFF; CDR3 DNA: TGTGCCAGCAGCTTGGGCGGAGGGGCCAGAAATGAGCAGTTCTTC; D gene: -; J gene: TRBJ2-1; V gene: TRBV5-6; clone size: -
CDR3 protein: CASSLAQGGLNTGELFF; CDR3 DNA: TGCGCCAGCAGCTTGGCCCAGGGAGGCCTCAACACCGGGGAGCTGTTTTTT; D gene: -; J gene: TRBJ2-2; V gene: TRBV5-1; clone size: -
CDR3 protein: CASSYRFDFVRGSVYNEQFF; CDR3 DNA: TGTGCCAGCAGTTACCGGTTCGATTTTGTTCGCGGGAGTGTGTACAATGAGCAGTTCTTC; D gene: TRBD2; J gene: TRBJ2-1; V gene: TRBV6-2/TRBV6-3; clone size: few
CDR3 protein: CASSLDRVGTDTQYF; CDR3 DNA: TGTGCCAGCAGTCTTGACAGGGTCGGCACAGATACGCAGTATTTT; D gene: TRBD1; J gene: TRBJ2-3; V gene: TRBV12-3/TRBV12-4; clone size: few
CDR3 protein: CASSQAAHRVEQFF; CDR3 DNA: TGTGCCAGCAGCCAAGCCGCCCACAGGGTTGAGCAGTTCTTC; D gene: -; J gene: TRBJ2-1; V gene: TRBV3-1; clone size: -
CDR3 protein: CAISPGLAGAETQYF; CDR3 DNA: TGTGCCATCAGTCCAGGACTAGCGGGAGCCGAGACCCAGTACTTC; D gene: TRBD2; J gene: TRBJ2-5; V gene: TRBV10-3; clone size: -
CDR3 protein: CASSLRSGTQYF; CDR3 DNA: TGTGCCAGCAGCTTAAGATCGGGGACGCAGTATTTT; D gene: -; J gene: TRBJ2-3; V gene: TRBV7-2; clone size: many
CDR3 protein: CASSYRQIDYNEQFF; CDR3 DNA: TGTGCCAGCAGTTATCGGCAGATAGACTACAATGAGCAGTTCTTC; D gene: -; J gene: TRBJ2-1; V gene: TRBV6-2/TRBV6-3; clone size: few
CDR3 protein: CSAIHTEAFF; CDR3 DNA: TGCAGTGCTATCCACACTGAAGCTTTCTTT; D gene: -; J gene: TRBJ1-1; V gene: TRBV20-1; clone size: many
CDR3 protein: CASRVGAGTEAFF; CDR3 DNA: TGCGCCAGTAGGGTGGGGGCCGGCACTGAAGCTTTCTTT; D gene: -; J gene: TRBJ1-1; V gene: TRBV5-1; clone size: few
CDR3 protein: CASSLTSGEYYEQYF; CDR3 DNA: TGTGCCAGCAGCTTAACTAGCGGAGAGTACTACGAGCAGTACTTC; D gene: TRBD2; J gene: TRBJ2-7; V gene: TRBV7-2; clone size: -
CDR3 protein: CASRYQGGTVNEQFF; CDR3 DNA: TGTGCCAGCAGGTATCAGGGAGGGACTGTCAATGAGCAGTTCTTC; D gene: TRBD2; J gene: TRBJ2-1; V gene: TRBV6-2/TRBV6-3; clone size: -
CDR3 protein: CASSLKSGAQYTQYF; CDR3 DNA: TGTGCCAGCAGCTTGAAATCGGGAGCGCAATATACGCAGTATTTT; D gene: -; J gene: TRBJ2-3; V gene: TRBV7-2; clone size: -
CDR3 protein: CASSMNLSGPRDRRNIQYF; CDR3 DNA: TGTGCCAGTAGTATGAATCTCTCCGGGCCTAGGGACAGGAGGAACATTCAGTACTTC; D gene: TRBD1; J gene: TRBJ2-4; V gene: TRBV19; clone size: -
CDR3 protein: CSARVRASGRGSYNEQFF; CDR3 DNA: TGCAGTGCTAGGGTCCGAGCTAGCGGGAGAGGCTCCTACAATGAGCAGTTCTTC; D gene: TRBD2; J gene: TRBJ2-1; V gene: TRBV20-1; clone size: -
CDR3 protein: CASSVTSRTYEQYF; CDR3 DNA: TGCGCCAGCAGCGTAACTAGCCGAACCTACGAGCAGTACTTC; D gene: -; J gene: TRBJ2-7; V gene: TRBV5-1; clone size: few
CDR3 protein: CASSPWGRNTEAFF; CDR3 DNA: TGTGCCAGCAGCCCTTGGGGGAGGAACACTGAAGCTTTCTTT; D gene: -; J gene: TRBJ1-1; V gene: TRBV12-3/TRBV12-4; clone size: -
CDR3 protein: CASSQETQGTQYF; CDR3 DNA: TGCGCCAGCAGCCAAGAAACACAGGGCACCCAGTACTTC; D gene: -; J gene: TRBJ2-5; V gene: TRBV4-3; clone size: -
CDR3 protein: CASSGQGAYNEQFF; CDR3 DNA: TGTGCCAGCAGCGGACAGGGGGCCTACAATGAGCAGTTCTTC; D gene: TRBD1; J gene: TRBJ2-1; V gene: TRBV12-3/TRBV12-4; clone size: few